Given below is one TCR beta chain in context. What antigen it recognizes has not been identified. No much larger clone exists at a distance of one base, and base qualities are not known. The trial excluded patients who had a history of autoimmune disease or who were on systemic immunosuppression. Peripheral blood for TCR sequencing was collected from all dose cohorts at baseline, on cycle 4 day 1, and on cycle 7 day 1. The samples were taken from a phase I, first-in-human, multicenter, open-label dose-escalation trial of ivuxolimab. Adults with locally advanced or metastatic melanoma, renal cell, hepatocellular, or head and neck squamous cell carcinoma were enrolled in the trial. Before TCR sequencing, CD4+ T cells and CD8+ T cells were sorted from peripheral blood as separate populations. The data derive from a study of OX40 agonist ivuxolimab in advanced cancers. Broadly, across the study: Ivuxolimab was an agonistic, fully human IgG2 monoclonal antibody directed against OX40 (CD134), a costimulatory receptor. Of the roughly 51 patients in dose escalation, 19 had hepatocellular carcinoma, roughly 15 had melanoma, 9 had renal cell carcinoma and 9 had head and neck cancer. Intravenous ivuxolimab was administered to patients every 2 weeks at six dose levels: 0.01, 0.1, 0.3, 1.5, 3 and 10 mg/kg. The point of sequencing TCRbeta in the periphery was to test whether ivuxolimab changed TCR sequence diversity and drove clonal T-cell expansion. Partial responses occurred in three dose-escalation patients, of whom one had hepatocellular carcinoma and two had cutaneous melanoma. In the dose-escalation cohort, around four fifths of patients were male, and the mean age was approximately 55 years, with a range of about 23 to 90. The paper describes the monotherapy dose-escalation part (N of about 52 patients) of the phase I trial of ivuxolimab. Patients were allowed to have had prior anti-PD-1, anti-PD-L1 or anti-CTLA-4 therapy, and roughly 40% of the dose-escalation patients had been treated with checkpoint inhibitors.

The germline V gene specifies SGHVS as CDR1 and FNYEAQ as CDR2. The cysteine opens and the phenylalanine closes a CDR3 of 19 amino acids. Just the 57-base CDR3 DNA is kept, in frame starting at base 1. Germline trimming: 4 bases from V, 1 base from J; junction bases outside gene matches: 15. For sequencing of the TCRbeta CDR3 region, genomic DNA was extracted from the sorted cells. TCRbeta CDR3 regions were sequenced using the immunoSEQ Assay. TCRdb retrieved this table from immuneACCESS and kept in-frame rearrangements only. Not all clones are present; in checked studies, unresolved V genes account for under half, and no reason is known for the remainder. The table for this sample lists some 77,000 clones; approximately 92% of them were counted only once. The ten largest account for over 8.5% of the sample. Summary of the overall study and its limitations: Low levels of normalized T-cell clonal expansion were also seen in some patients who did not respond. On average, CD8+ T cells showed more expanded clones than CD4+ T cells after ivuxolimab. Antigen specificity was not determined for the clonally expanded peripheral T cells. At doses of 0.1 to 3.0 mg/kg, clonal expansion of both CD4+ and CD8+ blood T cells was observed from baseline to week 6. In the 0.1-3.0 mg/kg groups, partial responders had among the lowest normalized peripheral clonal expansion, particularly in CD8+ T cells.

This TCR came from an adult with an advanced solid tumor such as melanoma, head and neck, liver or kidney cancer. The chain links TRBV7-6 with TRBJ2-3; 9 nucleotides in the junction match TRBD1. The sequencing used CD4+ or CD8+ T cells sorted from blood, collected in a trial of the OX40 agonist ivuxolimab. The DNA sequence is TGTGCCAGCAGCTCGGGCCGCATAAGTACAGGGGGCGGCACAGATACGCAGTATTTT. It encodes CASSSGRISTGGGTDTQYF.